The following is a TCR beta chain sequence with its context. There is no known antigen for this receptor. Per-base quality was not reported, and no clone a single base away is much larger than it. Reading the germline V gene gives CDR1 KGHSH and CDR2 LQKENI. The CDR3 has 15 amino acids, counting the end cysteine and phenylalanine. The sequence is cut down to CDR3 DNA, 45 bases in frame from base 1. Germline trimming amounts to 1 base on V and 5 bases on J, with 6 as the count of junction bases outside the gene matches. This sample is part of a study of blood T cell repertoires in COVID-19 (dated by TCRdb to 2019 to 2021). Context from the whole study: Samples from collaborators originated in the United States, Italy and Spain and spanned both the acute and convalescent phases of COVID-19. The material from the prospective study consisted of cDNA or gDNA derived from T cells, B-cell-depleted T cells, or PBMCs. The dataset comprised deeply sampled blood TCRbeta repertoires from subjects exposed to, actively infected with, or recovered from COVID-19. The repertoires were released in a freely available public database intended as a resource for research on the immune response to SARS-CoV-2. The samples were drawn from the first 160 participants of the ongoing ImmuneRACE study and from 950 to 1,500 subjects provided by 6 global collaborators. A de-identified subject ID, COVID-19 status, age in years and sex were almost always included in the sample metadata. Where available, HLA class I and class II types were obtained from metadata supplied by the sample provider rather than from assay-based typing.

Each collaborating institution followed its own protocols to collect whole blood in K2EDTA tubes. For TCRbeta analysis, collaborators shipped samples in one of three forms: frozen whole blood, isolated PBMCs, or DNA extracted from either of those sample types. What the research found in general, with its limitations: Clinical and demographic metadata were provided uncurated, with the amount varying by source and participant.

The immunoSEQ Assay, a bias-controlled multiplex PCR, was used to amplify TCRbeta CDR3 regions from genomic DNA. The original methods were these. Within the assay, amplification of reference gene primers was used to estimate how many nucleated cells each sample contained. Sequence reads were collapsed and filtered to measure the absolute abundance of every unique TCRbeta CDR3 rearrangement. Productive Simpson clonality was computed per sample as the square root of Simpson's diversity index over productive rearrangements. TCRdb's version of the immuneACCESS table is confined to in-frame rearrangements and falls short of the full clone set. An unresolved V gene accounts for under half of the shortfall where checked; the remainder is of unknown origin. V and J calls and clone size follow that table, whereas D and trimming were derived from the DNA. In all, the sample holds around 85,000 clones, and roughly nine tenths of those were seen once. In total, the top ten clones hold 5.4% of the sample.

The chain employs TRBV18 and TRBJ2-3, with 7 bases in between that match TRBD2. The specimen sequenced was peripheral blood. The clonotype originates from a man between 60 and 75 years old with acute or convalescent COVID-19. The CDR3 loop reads CASSPLGGFEDTQYF. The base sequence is TGTGCCAGCTCACCACTCGGGGGGTTTGAAGATACGCAGTATTTT. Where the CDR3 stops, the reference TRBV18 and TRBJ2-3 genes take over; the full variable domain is NAGVMQNPRHLVRRRGQEARLRCSPMKGHSHVYWYRQLPEEGLKFMVYLQKENIIDESGMPKERFSAEFPKEGPSILRIQQVVRGDSAAYFCASSPLGGFEDTQYFGPGTRLTVL.